The rows below give T cell receptor beta chains drawn from one sample of a study of T cell responses to AZD1222 COVID-19 vaccine. TCRdb's table, derived via immunoSEQ multiplex PCR, lists solely in-frame clones and lacks some. In the table there are 150,000 to 200,000 clones, over 75% of which are singletons. The specimen was peripheral blood, collected 28 days after the second AZD1222 dose. Source of these receptors: an adult who received the AZD1222 COVID-19 vaccine. CDR3s include the opening cysteine and the closing phenylalanine or tryptophan. Fields, in order: V gene, D gene, clone size, J gene, CDR3 DNA, CDR3 protein. A D gene is named only where the DNA matches it firmly. A row's size may be missing; if present it is once, few, many or a size class.

>TRBV7-9|NA|NA|TRBJ1-1
TGTGCCAGCAGCTCTTTTAACTTGAACACTGAAGCTTTCTTT
CASSSFNLNTEAFF
>TRBV7-6|NA|NA|TRBJ2-7
TGTGCCAGCAGCTTAGGTCACTCCTACGAGCAGTACTTC
CASSLGHSYEQYF
>TRBV6-5|NA|few|TRBJ1-1
TGTGCCAGCAGGTCGGGGAACACACAAGGAGCTTTCTTT
CASRSGNTQGAFF
>TRBV9|NA|NA|TRBJ2-3
TGTGCCAGCAGCGAAGGGTGGGCGACAGATACGCAGTATTTT
CASSEGWATDTQYF
>TRBV18|NA|NA|TRBJ2-7
TGTGCCAGCTTCGGACAGAACTCCTACGAGCAGTACTTC
CASFGQNSYEQYF
>TRBV19|NA|NA|TRBJ2-7
TGTGCCAGTAGTCAATATCCCTACGGCTACGAGCAGTACTTC
CASSQYPYGYEQYF
>TRBV6-4|TRBD2|medium-sized|TRBJ2-3
TGTGCCAGCAGTGAGACTAGCGGGGGCACAGATACGCAGTATTTT
CASSETSGGTDTQYF
>TRBV7-9|NA|NA|TRBJ2-7
TGTGCCAGCAGCTTAACCGTAGGGTACGAGCAGTACTTC
CASSLTVGYEQYF
>TRBV4-1|NA|NA|TRBJ2-5
TGCGCCAGCAGCCAATTATTGGGACCGAGAGAGACCCAGTACTTC
CASSQLLGPRETQYF
>TRBV10-3|TRBD2|NA|TRBJ2-5
TGTGCCATCAAACGGGGACTAGCGGGGGGCGAAGAGACCCAGTACTTC
CAIKRGLAGGEETQYF
>TRBV3-1/TRBV3-2|NA|NA|TRBJ1-4
TGTGCCAGCAGCACCCGGACAGTTTCTAATGAAAAACTGTTTTTT
CASSTRTVSNEKLFF
>TRBV30|NA|NA|TRBJ1-1
TGTGCCTGGATCAGGGGAGGCACTGAAGCTTTCTTT
CAWIRGGTEAFF
>TRBV7-8|TRBD1|NA|TRBJ2-7
TGTGCCAGCAGCTTCCCCTTGGGGACAGCCTACGAGCAGTACTTC
CASSFPLGTAYEQYF
>TRBV14|NA|NA|TRBJ1-2
TGTGCCAGCAGCCAAACCACAGGGATAGGACCACTCTATGGCTACACCTTC
CASSQTTGIGPLYGYTF
>TRBV30|NA|NA|TRBJ2-2
TGTGCCTGGGGCCCAGGGGTGGTGGAGCTGTTTTTT
CAWGPGVVELFF
>TRBV9|NA|NA|TRBJ2-3
TGTGCCAGCAGCACACCGGAAAATACGCAGTATTTT
CASSTPENTQYF
>TRBV3-1/TRBV3-2|TRBD1|NA|TRBJ2-1
TGTGCCAGCACCCGGGACAGGTCCAATGAGCAGTTCTTC
CASTRDRSNEQFF
>TRBV6-1|NA|few|TRBJ2-7
TGTGCCAGCAGTGAATCATACCTATACGAGCAGTACTTC
CASSESYLYEQYF